Sequencing of this TCR beta chain was carried out in a study of CD8+ T cells in alopecia areata. Germline lookup yields CDR1 GTSNPN and CDR2 SVGIG (reference sequence). The CDR3 covers 14 residues. V lost 3 bases and J lost 3, with 12 bases in between. General study points: More clonal than normal scalp was lesional scalp, particularly alopecia totalis/universalis.

In regard to this clone: No antigen is known for it.

The sequencing template was cDNA reverse transcribed from extracted RNA. Some clones are missing from TCRdb's copy, which holds only in-frame ones; the method was immunoSEQ multiplex PCR. The table has some 120,000 clones, 45% to 50% seen once. The chain is built from TRBV30 and TRBJ1-5; D uncertain. The TCR originated in a human donor with alopecia areata. Sequenced input: NKG2D-low CD8+ T cells sorted from blood. CDR3 in amino acids: CAWSTAGNNQPQHF. CDR3 nucleotide sequence: TGTGCCTGGAGCACCGCAGGTAACAATCAGCCCCAGCATTTT. Full variable domain (remainder filled in from reference TRBV30 and TRBJ1-5): SQTIHQWPATLVQPVGSPLSLECTVEGTSNPNLYWYRQAAGRGLQLLFYSVGIGQISSEVPQNLSASRPQDRQFILSSKKLLLSDSGFYLCAWSTAGNNQPQHFGDGTRLSIL.